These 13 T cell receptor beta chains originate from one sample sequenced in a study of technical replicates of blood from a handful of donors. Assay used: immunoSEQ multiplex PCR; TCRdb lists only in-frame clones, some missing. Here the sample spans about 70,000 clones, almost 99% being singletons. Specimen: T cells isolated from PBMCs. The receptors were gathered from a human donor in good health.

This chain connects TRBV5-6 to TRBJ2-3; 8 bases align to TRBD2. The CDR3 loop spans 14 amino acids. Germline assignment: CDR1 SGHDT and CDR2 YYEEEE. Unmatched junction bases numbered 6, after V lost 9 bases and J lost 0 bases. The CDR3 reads CATKGTSSTDTQYF. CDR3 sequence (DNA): TGTGCCACCAAAGGGACTAGTAGCACAGATACGCAGTATTTT. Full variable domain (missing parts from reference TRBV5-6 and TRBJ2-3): DAGVTQSPTHLIKTRGQQVTLRCSPKSGHDTVSWYQQALGQGPQFIFQYYEEEERQRGNFPDRFSGHQFPNYSSELNVNALLLGDSALYLCATKGTSSTDTQYFGPGTRLTVL.

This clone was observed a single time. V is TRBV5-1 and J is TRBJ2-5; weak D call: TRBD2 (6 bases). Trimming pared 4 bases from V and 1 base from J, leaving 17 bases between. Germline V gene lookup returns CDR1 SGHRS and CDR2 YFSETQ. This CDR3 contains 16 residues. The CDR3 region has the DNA TGCGCCAGCAGCCAAACAACTTTAGCGGCCCAAGAGACCCAGTACTTC. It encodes CASSQTTLAAQETQYF.

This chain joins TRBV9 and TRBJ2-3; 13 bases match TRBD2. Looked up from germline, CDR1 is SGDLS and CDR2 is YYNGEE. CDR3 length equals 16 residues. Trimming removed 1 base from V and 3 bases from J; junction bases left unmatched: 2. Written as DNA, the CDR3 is TGTGCCAGCAGCGTACCACTAGCGGGAGGGACAGATACGCAGTATTTT. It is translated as CASSVPLAGGTDTQYF.

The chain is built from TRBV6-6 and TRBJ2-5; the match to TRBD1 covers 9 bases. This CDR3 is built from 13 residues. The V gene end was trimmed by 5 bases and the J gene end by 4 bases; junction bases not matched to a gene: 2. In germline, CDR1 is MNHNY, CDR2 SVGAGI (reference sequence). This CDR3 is CASSDRGGETQYF. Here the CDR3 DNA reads TGTGCCAGCAGTGACAGGGGGGGAGAGACCCAGTACTTC.

CDR3 loop: CASSSVRTEAFF. The CDR3 nucleotides read TGCGCCAGCAGTAGTGTGCGGACTGAAGCTTTCTTT. This chain connects TRBV10-2 to TRBJ1-1, with unresolved D. Germline assignment: CDR1 WSHSY and CDR2 SAAADI. The V gene lost 5 bases and the J gene lost 5 bases, with 9 bases spanning the gap. This CDR3 comprises 12 residues.

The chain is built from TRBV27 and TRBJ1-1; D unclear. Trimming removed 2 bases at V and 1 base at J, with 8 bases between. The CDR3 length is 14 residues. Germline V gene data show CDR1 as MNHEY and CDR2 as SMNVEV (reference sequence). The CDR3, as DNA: TGTGCCAGCAGTTTAACAGCCTCGAACACTGAAGCTTTCTTT. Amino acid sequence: CASSLTASNTEAFF.

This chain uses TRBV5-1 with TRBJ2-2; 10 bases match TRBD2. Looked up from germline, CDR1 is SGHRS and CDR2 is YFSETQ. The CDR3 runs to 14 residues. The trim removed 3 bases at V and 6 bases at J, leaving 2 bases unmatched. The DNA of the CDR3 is TGCGCCAGCAGCTCCGGGACTAGCGCCGGGGAGCTGTTTTTT. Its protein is CASSSGTSAGELFF.

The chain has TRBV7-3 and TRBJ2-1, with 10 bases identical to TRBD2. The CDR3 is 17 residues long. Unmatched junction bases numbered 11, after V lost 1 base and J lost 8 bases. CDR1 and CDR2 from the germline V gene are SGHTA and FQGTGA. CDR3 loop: CASSLMRTSGPQDEQFF. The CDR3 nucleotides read TGTGCCAGCAGCTTAATGAGGACTAGCGGCCCCCAGGATGAGCAGTTCTTC.

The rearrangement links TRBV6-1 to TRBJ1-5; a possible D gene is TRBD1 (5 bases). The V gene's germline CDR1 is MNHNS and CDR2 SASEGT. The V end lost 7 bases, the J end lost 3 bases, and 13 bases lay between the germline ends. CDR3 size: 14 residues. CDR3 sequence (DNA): TGTGCCAGCAAGTGGGGGGGGGACAATCAGCCCCAGCATTTT. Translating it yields CASKWGGDNQPQHF.

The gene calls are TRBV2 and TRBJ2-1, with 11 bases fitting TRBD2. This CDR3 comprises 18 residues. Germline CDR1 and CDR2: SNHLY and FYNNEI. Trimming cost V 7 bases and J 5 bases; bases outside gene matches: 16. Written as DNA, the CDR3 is TGTGCCAGCACCAGGACTAGCGGGTCACTTTTTCAAGACAATGAGCAGTTCTTC. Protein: CASTRTSGSLFQDNEQFF.

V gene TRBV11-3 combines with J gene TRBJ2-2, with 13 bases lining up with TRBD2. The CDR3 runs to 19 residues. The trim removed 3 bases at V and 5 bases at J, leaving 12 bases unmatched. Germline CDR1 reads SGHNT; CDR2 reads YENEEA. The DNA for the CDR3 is TGTGCCAGCAGCTTTGAACTAGCGGGAGGGCCTTTTTCTACCGGGGAGCTGTTTTTT. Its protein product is CASSFELAGGPFSTGELFF. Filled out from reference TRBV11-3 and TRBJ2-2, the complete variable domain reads EAGVVQSPRYKIIEKKQPVAFWCNPISGHNTLYWYLQNLGQGPELLIRYENEEAVDDSQLPKDRFSAERLKGVDSTLKIQPAELGDSAVYLCASSFELAGGPFSTGELFFGEGSRLTVL.

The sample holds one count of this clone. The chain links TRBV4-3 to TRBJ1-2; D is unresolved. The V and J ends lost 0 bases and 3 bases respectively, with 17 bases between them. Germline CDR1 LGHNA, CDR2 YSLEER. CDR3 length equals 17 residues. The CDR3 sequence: CASSQDLDRETDYGYTF. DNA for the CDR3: TGCGCCAGCAGCCAAGACCTAGACCGGGAGACCGACTATGGCTACACCTTC.

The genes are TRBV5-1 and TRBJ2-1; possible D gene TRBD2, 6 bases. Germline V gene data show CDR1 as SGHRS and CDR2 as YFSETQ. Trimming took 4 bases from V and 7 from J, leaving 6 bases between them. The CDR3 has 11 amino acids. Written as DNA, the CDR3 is TGCGCCAGCAGCGGGGGGAATGAGCAGTTCTTC. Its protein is CASSGGNEQFF.